Shown below are 26 T cell receptor beta chains from a single sample sequenced in a study of T cell responses to AZD1222 COVID-19 vaccine. The assay was immunoSEQ multiplex PCR, and TCRdb's table has in-frame clones only and misses some. The sample holds 110,000 or so clones, about nine tenths seen once. The input for sequencing was peripheral blood, taken 28 days after the second dose of the MenACWY control vaccine. The receptors were gathered from an adult who received the MenACWY meningococcal vaccine as a control.

J is TRBJ2-3 and V is TRBV2; D gene ambiguous. The CDR3 is made up of 18 amino acids. Germline V gene sequence: CDR1 SNHLY, CDR2 FYNNEI. Trimming took off 0 bases at V and 0 bases at J, with 16 bases between the two ends. CDR3 loop: CASSEASSTNPSTDTQYF. CDR3 nucleotide sequence: TGTGCCAGCAGTGAAGCTAGTAGTACCAACCCTAGCACAGATACGCAGTATTTT.

The rearrangement uses TRBV3-1 (or the pseudogene TRBV3-2) and TRBJ2-7, with 15 bases aligning to TRBD2. J gave up 7 bases and V 2 bases, and 6 bases lay outside the gene matches. Per the germline V gene, CDR1 is LGHDT and CDR2 is YNNKEL (reference sequence). The CDR3 covers 16 residues. The chain's CDR3 is CASSQWTSGRVLEQYF. CDR3 DNA: TGTGCCAGCAGCCAATGGACTAGCGGGAGGGTTTTGGAGCAGTACTTC.

This clone has only a few counts. V usage is TRBV10-3 and J usage is TRBJ1-2; a weak D match, TRBD1 (5 bases). The CDR3 sequence is 13 residues long. Trimming removed 5 bases from V and 3 bases from J, with 10 bases in between. Germline loops: CDR1 ENHRY, CDR2 SYGVKD. CDR3 bases: TGTGCCATCAGTCCCGACAGCTACTATGGCTACACCTTC. Its protein is CAISPDSYYGYTF.

The chain carries TRBV28 and TRBJ2-2; 9 positions agree with TRBD1. Trimming removed 5 bases from V and 6 bases from J; junction bases left unmatched: 10. Looked up from germline, CDR1 is MDHEN and CDR2 is SYDVKM. This CDR3 spans 16 amino acids. The CDR3 DNA reads TGTGCCAGCAGTCCGAGAGGGACAGGGTATCCCGGGGAGCTGTTTTTT. Its protein is CASSPRGTGYPGELFF.

The chain joins TRBV27 to TRBJ2-5, with 10 bases identical to TRBD1. This CDR3 is built from 16 residues. The germline gives CDR1 MNHEY, CDR2 SMNVEV (reference sequence). J gave up 1 base and V 7 bases, and 9 bases lay outside the gene matches. This chain's CDR3 is CASMTGQGTSQETQYF. For the CDR3, the DNA is TGTGCCAGCATGACGGGACAGGGGACCAGCCAAGAGACCCAGTACTTC.

The chain combines TRBV29-1 with TRBJ2-7; TRBD1 agrees at 9 bases. Germline lookup yields CDR1 SQVTM and CDR2 ANQGSEA. The CDR3 covers 12 residues. J gave up 3 bases and V 6 bases, and 3 bases lay outside the gene matches. As DNA, the CDR3 is TGCAGCGTACAGGGGGCGATCTACGAGCAGTACTTC. Translation gives CSVQGAIYEQYF.

J is TRBJ2-3 and V is TRBV5-6, with 8 bases that match TRBD2. Germline CDR1 SGHDT, CDR2 YYEEEE. The trim removed 4 bases at V and 2 bases at J, leaving 6 bases unmatched. The CDR3 is 15 amino acids. As DNA, the CDR3 is TGTGCCAGCAGCGCCACTAGCGGATACACAGATACGCAGTATTTT. The encoded protein is CASSATSGYTDTQYF.

The chain combines TRBV7-5 with TRBJ2-5; the D call of TRBD1 is as the table states it, not checked on the DNA. TRBV7-5 is classified as a pseudogene. The CDR3 is made up of 14 amino acids. CDR3 sequence: CVRKLQGDQETQYF. In DNA form, the CDR3 reads TGTGTCAGAAAACTTCAGGGGGATCAAGAGACCCAGTACTTC.

This rearrangement joins TRBV4-1 to TRBJ1-4, with 8 bases that match TRBD1. The V and J ends lost 4 bases and 7 bases, in that order; junction bases with no gene match: 5. CDR3 length: 14 residues. Per germline, CDR1 MGHRA and CDR2 YSYEKL. The CDR3 here is CASSLRGQAEKLFF. The CDR3 coding sequence is TGCGCCAGCAGCCTCAGGGGGCAGGCTGAAAAACTGTTTTTT.

This chain uses TRBV18 with TRBJ1-4; D is uncertain. The germline gives CDR1 KGHSH, CDR2 LQKENI. The CDR3 has 12 residues. Trimming took off 6 bases at V and 8 bases at J, with 10 bases between the two ends. CDR3 DNA: TGTGCCAGCTCGCAACAAGGGGAAAAACTGTTTTTT. It is translated as CASSQQGEKLFF.

This chain links TRBV2 with TRBJ2-5, with D possibly matching TRBD2 (7 bases). Germline V gives CDR1 SNHLY, CDR2 FYNNEI. With 0 bases removed from V and 4 bases from J, the gap between germline ends came to 9 bases. The CDR3 loop spans 14 amino acids. CDR3: CASSEAGGAETQYF. Here the CDR3 DNA reads TGTGCCAGCAGTGAAGCTGGGGGGGCAGAGACCCAGTACTTC.

The chain carries TRBV28 and TRBJ2-2; weak D call: TRBD2 (6 bases). CDR1 and CDR2 from the germline V gene are MDHEN and SYDVKM. This CDR3 region has 19 residues. V lost 2 bases to trimming and J lost 4 bases, with 23 bases between them. The CDR3 loop reads CASSLTRKLGLARTGELFF. CDR3 in DNA: TGTGCCAGCAGTTTAACTCGGAAACTAGGGCTAGCGCGCACCGGGGAGCTGTTTTTT.

The chain carries TRBV27 and TRBJ1-5; D is unresolved. The V end was cut by 6 bases, the J end by 7 bases, with 22 bases between. The CDR3 is 16 amino acids. Germline V gives CDR1 MNHEY, CDR2 SMNVEV (reference sequence). This CDR3 is CASSAIFSPGEQPQHF. Here the CDR3 DNA reads TGTGCCAGCAGCGCCATCTTTAGTCCGGGAGAGCAGCCCCAGCATTTT.

The chain has TRBV2 and TRBJ2-7, with TRBD1 matching over 11 bases. With V trimmed by 6 bases and J by 10 bases, 2 bases remained unmatched. The CDR3 loop spans 11 amino acids. Germline values: CDR1 SNHLY, CDR2 FYNNEI. CDR3 in amino acids: CASRDRGPQYV. Written as DNA, the CDR3 is TGTGCCAGCAGGGACAGGGGGCCCCAGTACGTC.

The V call is TRBV7-9, the J call TRBJ1-1, with D uncertain. CDR1 SEHNR and CDR2 FQNEAQ come from the germline V gene (reference sequence). Deletions cut 3 bases from V and 1 base from J, with 9 bases between. There are 14 residues in the CDR3. CDR3 amino acids: CASSFTTKNTEAFF. Here the CDR3 DNA reads TGTGCCAGCAGCTTCACGACAAAGAACACTGAAGCTTTCTTT.

The genes are TRBV3-1 (or the pseudogene TRBV3-2) and TRBJ2-1; D may be TRBD2 (7 bases). CDR1 and CDR2 (germline): LGHDT, YNNKEL (reference sequence). The CDR3 is 15 amino acids. The V and J ends lost 3 bases and 4 bases respectively, with 13 bases between them. CDR3 coding DNA: TGTGCCAGCAGCCAGGGCGGGGGCCTATACAATGAGCAGTTCTTC. Its translation: CASSQGGGLYNEQFF.

The chain couples TRBV7-9 to TRBJ1-4; D gene unclear. CDR1 is SEHNR, CDR2 FQNEAQ, per germline (reference sequence). The CDR3 has 16 amino acids. Trimming shortened V by 2 bases and J by 7 bases, and 17 bases separated the two germline ends. The DNA of the CDR3 is TGTGCCAGCAGCTTAAACCTTAAGAGGGCCTTTGAAAAACTGTTTTTT. As protein: CASSLNLKRAFEKLFF.

The V and J genes are TRBV2 and TRBJ2-2; 8 nucleotides align to TRBD1. This CDR3 comprises 16 residues. V shed 9 bases and J 0 bases; nucleotides not matched to a gene: 9. Germline-derived CDR1 and CDR2 are SNHLY and FYNNEI. The CDR3 bases are TGTGCCAGAAGCCGGGACAGGACCTCGAACACCGGGGAGCTGTTTTTT. This encodes CARSRDRTSNTGELFF.

This rearrangement joins TRBV9 to TRBJ1-2; D possibly corresponds to TRBD1 (5 bases). CDR3 length equals 15 residues. The ends were cut back, 4 bases at V and 4 bases at J, with 17 bases in the middle. Germline V gene lookup returns CDR1 SGDLS and CDR2 YYNGEE. CDR3 residues: CASSTNTGTAYGYTF. The CDR3 DNA is TGTGCCAGCAGCACGAATACCGGGACGGCCTATGGCTACACCTTC.

The V and J genes are TRBV6-5 and TRBJ2-3; a weak D match, TRBD2 (7 bases). Looked up from germline, CDR1 is MNHEY and CDR2 is SVGAGI. Deletions cut 6 bases from V and 4 bases from J, with 11 bases between. The CDR3 spans 13 residues. As DNA, the CDR3 is TGTGCCAGCAGGTTGGGGGGGCCAGATACGCAGTATTTT. Protein product: CASRLGGPDTQYF.

This chain connects TRBV4-3 to TRBJ2-3; 7 nucleotides line up with TRBD1. The V gene's germline CDR1 is LGHNA and CDR2 YSLEER. Trimming removed 0 bases from V and 2 bases from J; junction bases left unmatched: 11. The CDR3 consists of 18 residues. The CDR3 sequence is CASSQDRIGRGLTDTQYF. DNA for the CDR3: TGCGCCAGCAGCCAAGATCGAATAGGAAGGGGGCTCACAGATACGCAGTATTTT.

The rearrangement joins TRBV2 to TRBJ1-2; D possibly corresponds to TRBD1 (5 bases). Trimming left V 6 bases short and J 4 bases short, with 15 bases between. This CDR3 contains 14 residues. Germline assignment: CDR1 SNHLY and CDR2 FYNNEI. For the CDR3, the DNA is TGTGCCAGCAGCCCCCGGGGGGAGGGCTATGGCTACACCTTC. Translated: CASSPRGEGYGYTF.

V gene TRBV2 combines with J gene TRBJ2-5, with 10 bases matching TRBD2. V lost 5 bases and J lost 2; bases outside the gene matches: 8. Germline loops: CDR1 SNHLY, CDR2 FYNNEI. This CDR3 contains 16 residues. CDR3 sequence reads: CASSKRLAGIQETQYF. The CDR3 DNA follows: TGTGCCAGCAGTAAGCGACTAGCGGGTATACAAGAGACCCAGTACTTC. Together with reference TRBV2 and TRBJ2-5, the CDR3 gives the full variable domain: EPEVTQTPSHQVTQMGQEVILRCVPISNHLYFYWYRQILGQKVEFLVSFYNNEISEKSEIFDDQFSVERPDGSNFTLKIRSTKLEDSAMYFCASSKRLAGIQETQYFGPGTRLLVL.

This clone was found once. This chain connects TRBV5-4 to TRBJ2-1, with 7 bases fitting TRBD1. The CDR3 spans 15 residues. J lost 7 bases, V lost 3 bases, and 10 bases had no gene match. Looked up from germline, CDR1 is SGHNT and CDR2 is YYREEE (reference sequence). CDR3 nucleotides: TGTGCCAGCAGCTCAGCCAGGGGGAGTTGGAATGAGCAGTTCTTC. It yields the protein CASSSARGSWNEQFF.

This sequence joins TRBV5-1 and TRBJ2-1, with D maybe TRBD2 (5 bases). Per the germline V gene, CDR1 is SGHRS and CDR2 is YFSETQ. Deletions cut 3 bases from V and 10 bases from J, with 11 bases between. The CDR3 is 12 amino acids. The CDR3 coding sequence is TGCGCCAGCAGCTCCACCCGGGGAGAGCAGTTCTTC. It encodes CASSSTRGEQFF.

The chain carries TRBV3-1 (or the pseudogene TRBV3-2) and TRBJ2-5; D ambiguous. CDR1 and CDR2 from the germline V gene are LGHDT and YNNKEL (reference sequence). This CDR3 has 14 amino acids. V lost 1 base and J 2 bases, leaving 8 bases between the germline ends. The CDR3 protein is CASSQGVGQETQYF. CDR3 nucleotide sequence: TGTGCCAGCAGCCAAGGCGTTGGACAAGAGACCCAGTACTTC.